This T cell receptor (beta chain) was captured in a study of siplizumab effects on memory and regulatory T cells. The assay covered 85,000 to 100,000 TCR templates per sample. Measured with immunoSEQ multiplex PCR; TCRdb has only the in-frame clones, and not every one. The sample holds some 70,000 clones, approximately 88% seen once. Study conclusions and caveats: Proliferating Tregs from siplizumab cultures lacked functional confirmation of suppression. Most proliferating CD4+ or CD8+ clones, roughly 75-97%, had no naive or memory assignment. Mappable alloreactive CD4+ clones came from Treg cells under 80% of the time on average with siplizumab, against about 25% in controls.

This CDR3 has 17 residues. Germline loops: CDR1 MNHEY, CDR2 SMNVEV (reference sequence). The J segment lost 3 bases and the V segment lost 3 bases, leaving 5 bases of the junction unmatched. To note about this clone: Its specificity is unknown.

The receptor was isolated from a human donor in good health. The sample was Tregs sorted from blood. The chain joins TRBV27 to TRBJ2-6, with 10 bases matching TRBD2. The CDR3 sequence is CASSFLIAGGGANVLTF. CDR3 DNA: TGTGCCAGCAGTTTCCTAATAGCGGGAGGTGGGGCCAACGTCCTGACTTTC.